This is a list of T cell receptor beta chains from one sample in a study of OX40 agonist ivuxolimab in advanced cancers. The protocol was immunoSEQ multiplex PCR, while the TCRdb copy is restricted to in-frame clones and leaves out a portion. The sample has 70,000 to 75,000 clones; approximately 86% are singletons. This sample comprised CD4+ or CD8+ T cells sorted from blood, obtained in a trial of the OX40 agonist ivuxolimab. These receptor sequences come from an adult with an advanced solid tumor such as melanoma, head and neck, liver or kidney cancer. The CDR3 runs from the conserved cysteine through the conserved F or W. A D gene is named only where the DNA matches it firmly. Only some rows state a clone size, as once, few, many or a class for expanded clones.

abundance,d_gene,v_gene,j_gene,CDR3nt,CDR3aa
NA,TRBD2,TRBV28,TRBJ2-7,TGTGCCAGCAGCCCGAGACTAGCGGGAGGGCCTTATTTCTACGAGCAGTACTTC,CASSPRLAGGPYFYEQYF
NA,TRBD1,TRBV30,TRBJ1-3,TGTGCCTGGAGGGGGATCGGGACAGCGATTGGAATTGACACCATATATTTT,CAWRGIGTAIGIDTIYF
NA,NA,TRBV7-8,TRBJ1-5,TGTGCCAGCAGCGGGGGGAATAGCAATCAGCCCCAGCATTTT,CASSGGNSNQPQHF
NA,TRBD1,TRBV11-3,TRBJ1-5,TGTGCCAGCAGCCAGGACAGGGTCTCTTCCCAGCCCCAGCATTTT,CASSQDRVSSQPQHF
NA,NA,TRBV2,TRBJ2-7,TGTGCCAGCAGTGAAGCGCTTGTTGCCGAGCAGTACTTC,CASSEALVAEQYF
NA,NA,TRBV27,TRBJ2-1,TGTGCCAGCAGTTTTGCCCCCCCTGGGAACAATGAGCAGTTCTTC,CASSFAPPGNNEQFF
few,NA,TRBV7-9,TRBJ1-1,TGCGCCAGCAGCCCTGACGACCTGAACACTGAAGCTTTCTTT,CASSPDDLNTEAFF
NA,TRBD1,TRBV2,TRBJ2-3,TGTGCCAGCAGCCCGGACAGGAGTCTTTTTGGCACAGATACGCAGTATTTT,CASSPDRSLFGTDTQYF
NA,NA,TRBV7-9,TRBJ1-6,TGTGCCAGCAGCTTAGAATTGTCGTATTCACCCCTCCACTTT,CASSLELSYSPLHF
NA,NA,TRBV10-3,TRBJ2-1,TGTGCCATCAATGCGGGGCCCTGGGATGAGCAGTTCTTC,CAINAGPWDEQFF